The rows below give T cell receptor beta chains drawn from one sample of a study of blood T cell repertoires in COVID-19. Generated by immunoSEQ multiplex PCR, the TCRdb table keeps only in-frame clones and is missing some. This table holds some 85,000 clones, roughly 76% found once. The sequenced material came from peripheral blood. These receptors came from an elderly woman with active or convalescent COVID-19. The CDR3 runs from the conserved cysteine through the conserved F or W. The order of the fields is J gene, D gene, clone size, V gene, CDR3 protein, CDR3 DNA. A D gene is named only where the DNA matches it firmly. Some rows have no size entry. The others give once, few or many, or a class for an expanded clone.

J gene: TRBJ2-1; D gene: TRBD2; clone size: -; V gene: TRBV5-1; CDR3 protein: CASSPWTSGVDEQFF; CDR3 DNA: TGCGCCAGCAGCCCCTGGACTAGCGGGGTGGATGAGCAGTTCTTC
J gene: TRBJ1-2; D gene: -; clone size: -; V gene: TRBV7-9; CDR3 protein: CASSLGRREDGYTF; CDR3 DNA: TGTGCCAGCAGCTTAGGTCGCAGGGAGGACGGCTACACCTTC
J gene: TRBJ1-4; D gene: -; clone size: -; V gene: TRBV9; CDR3 protein: CASSVDISATNEKLFF; CDR3 DNA: TGTGCCAGCAGCGTAGACATCAGCGCAACTAATGAAAAACTGTTTTTT
J gene: TRBJ1-4; D gene: TRBD1; clone size: -; V gene: TRBV6-5; CDR3 protein: CASSRDREGEKLFF; CDR3 DNA: TGTGCCAGCAGTCGGGACAGGGAGGGTGAAAAACTGTTTTTT
J gene: TRBJ2-2; D gene: TRBD2; clone size: -; V gene: TRBV7-2; CDR3 protein: CASSSRLAGHTGELFF; CDR3 DNA: TGTGCCAGCAGCTCCAGACTAGCGGGGCACACCGGGGAGCTGTTTTTT
J gene: TRBJ2-7; D gene: -; clone size: -; V gene: TRBV6-1; CDR3 protein: CASSEAARYEQYF; CDR3 DNA: TGTGCCAGCAGTGAAGCAGCCCGCTACGAGCAGTACTTC
J gene: TRBJ2-7; D gene: TRBD1; clone size: -; V gene: TRBV7-3; CDR3 protein: CASSCRDSQTHEQYF; CDR3 DNA: TGTGCCAGCAGCTGTAGGGACAGTCAGACCCACGAGCAGTACTTC
J gene: TRBJ2-1; D gene: -; clone size: -; V gene: TRBV10-3; CDR3 protein: CAISGGPGNEQFF; CDR3 DNA: TGTGCCATCAGCGGGGGGCCCGGCAATGAGCAGTTCTTC
J gene: TRBJ1-6; D gene: TRBD1; clone size: -; V gene: TRBV10-2; CDR3 protein: CASRTQGAYNSPLHF; CDR3 DNA: TGCGCCAGCAGGACCCAGGGGGCGTATAATTCACCCCTCCACTTT
J gene: TRBJ2-7; D gene: TRBD1; clone size: -; V gene: TRBV28; CDR3 protein: CASRRGQSHEQYF; CDR3 DNA: TGTGCCAGCAGAAGGGGGCAATCGCACGAGCAGTACTTC
J gene: TRBJ1-1; D gene: -; clone size: -; V gene: TRBV12-3/TRBV12-4; CDR3 protein: CASSFGRNTEAFF; CDR3 DNA: TGTGCCAGCAGTTTTGGTAGAAACACTGAAGCTTTCTTT
J gene: TRBJ2-3; D gene: -; clone size: -; V gene: TRBV5-4; CDR3 protein: CASSLAGRTDTQYF; CDR3 DNA: TGTGCCAGCAGCTTGGCAGGTCGCACAGATACGCAGTATTTT
J gene: TRBJ1-4; D gene: TRBD1; clone size: -; V gene: TRBV6-5; CDR3 protein: CASSYSTPTGGEKLFF; CDR3 DNA: TGTGCCAGCAGTTACTCGACCCCGACAGGGGGTGAAAAACTGTTTTTT
J gene: TRBJ1-3; D gene: -; clone size: -; V gene: TRBV6-6; CDR3 protein: CASSFGGEGSGNTIYF; CDR3 DNA: TGTGCCAGCAGTTTTGGAGGGGAAGGCTCTGGAAACACCATATATTTT
J gene: TRBJ1-4; D gene: TRBD1; clone size: -; V gene: TRBV12-5; CDR3 protein: CASGLGTGSGKLFF; CDR3 DNA: TGTGCTAGTGGTTTGGGGACAGGGTCTGGAAAACTGTTTTTT
J gene: TRBJ1-5; D gene: -; clone size: many; V gene: TRBV19; CDR3 protein: CASTLNDGQPQHF; CDR3 DNA: TGTGCCAGTACCCTTAACGACGGGCAGCCCCAGCATTTT
J gene: TRBJ2-1; D gene: TRBD1; clone size: few; V gene: TRBV3-1/TRBV3-2; CDR3 protein: CASSQVPGTGPYNEQFF; CDR3 DNA: TGTGCCAGCAGCCAAGTGCCCGGGACAGGTCCCTACAATGAGCAGTTCTTC
J gene: TRBJ2-7; D gene: -; clone size: few; V gene: TRBV6-2/TRBV6-3; CDR3 protein: CASSRGGFYEQYF; CDR3 DNA: TGTGCCAGCAGCCGGGGAGGTTTCTACGAGCAGTACTTC
J gene: TRBJ1-3; D gene: -; clone size: -; V gene: TRBV6-6; CDR3 protein: CASSYIRGSGNTIYF; CDR3 DNA: TGTGCCAGCAGTTACATCAGGGGCTCTGGAAACACCATATATTTT
J gene: TRBJ1-2; D gene: -; clone size: -; V gene: TRBV28; CDR3 protein: CASRPPLGLYGYTF; CDR3 DNA: TGTGCCAGCAGACCTCCACTGGGCCTGTATGGCTACACCTTC
J gene: TRBJ1-2; D gene: -; clone size: -; V gene: TRBV5-1; CDR3 protein: CASSPGSNYGYTF; CDR3 DNA: TGCGCCAGCAGCCCCGGGTCTAACTATGGCTACACCTTC
J gene: TRBJ1-5; D gene: -; clone size: -; V gene: TRBV6-5; CDR3 protein: CGVAPSNQPQHF; CDR3 DNA: TGTGGTGTGGCCCCAAGCAATCAGCCCCAGCATTTT